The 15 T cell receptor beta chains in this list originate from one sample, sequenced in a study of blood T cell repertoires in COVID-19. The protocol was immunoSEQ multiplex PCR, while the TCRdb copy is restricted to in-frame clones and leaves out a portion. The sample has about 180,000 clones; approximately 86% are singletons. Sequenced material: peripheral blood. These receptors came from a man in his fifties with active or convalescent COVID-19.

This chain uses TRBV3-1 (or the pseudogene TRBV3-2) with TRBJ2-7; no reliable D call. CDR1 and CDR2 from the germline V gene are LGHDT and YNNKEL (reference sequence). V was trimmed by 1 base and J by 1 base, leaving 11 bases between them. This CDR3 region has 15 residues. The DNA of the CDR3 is TGTGCCAGCAGCCAAGGGAGTGCCACGTCCTACGAGCAGTACTTC. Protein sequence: CASSQGSATSYEQYF.

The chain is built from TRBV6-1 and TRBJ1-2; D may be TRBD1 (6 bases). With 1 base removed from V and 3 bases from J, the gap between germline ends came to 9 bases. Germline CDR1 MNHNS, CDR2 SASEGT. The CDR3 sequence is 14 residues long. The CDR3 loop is CASSEGAGDYGYTF. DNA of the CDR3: TGTGCCAGCAGTGAAGGAGCAGGGGACTATGGCTACACCTTC.

The CDR3 DNA reads TGTGCCAGCAGCGAGCGCTCTCCCATTCCAAATGAGCAGTTCTTC. This encodes CASSERSPIPNEQFF. V usage is TRBV6-5 and J usage is TRBJ2-1; no clear D gene. V lost 6 bases, J lost 7 bases, and 19 bases lay in between. The CDR3 sequence is 15 residues long. Germline CDR1 reads MNHEY; CDR2 reads SVGAGI.

The CDR3 loop is CASSPGLAGGTQYF. The CDR3 coding sequence is TGTGCCAGCAGCCCCGGACTAGCGGGAGGAACCCAGTACTTC. The chain employs TRBV13 and TRBJ2-5; TRBD2 agrees at 14 bases. The CDR3 is 14 residues long. Per the germline V gene, CDR1 is PRHDT and CDR2 is FYEKMQ (reference sequence). V was pared by 5 bases and J by 8 bases, with 4 bases of the junction left unmatched.

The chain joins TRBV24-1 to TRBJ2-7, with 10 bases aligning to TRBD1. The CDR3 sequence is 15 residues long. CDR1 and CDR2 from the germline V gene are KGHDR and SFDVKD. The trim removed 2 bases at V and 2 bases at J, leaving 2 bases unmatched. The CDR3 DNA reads TGTGCCACCAGTGATTCCGGGACAGGGGCCTACGAGCAGTACTTC. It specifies CATSDSGTGAYEQYF.

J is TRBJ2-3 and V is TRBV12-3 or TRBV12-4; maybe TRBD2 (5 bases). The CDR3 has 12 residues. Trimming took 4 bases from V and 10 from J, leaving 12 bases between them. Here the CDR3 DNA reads TGTGCCAGCAGTTCGACTCCGGAGGCGCAGTATTTT. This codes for CASSSTPEAQYF.

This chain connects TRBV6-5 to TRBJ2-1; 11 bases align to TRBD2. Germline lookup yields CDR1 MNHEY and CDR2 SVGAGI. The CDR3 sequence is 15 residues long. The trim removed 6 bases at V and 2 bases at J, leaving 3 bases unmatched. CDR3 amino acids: CASRDSGRAYNEQFF. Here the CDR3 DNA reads TGTGCCAGCAGGGATAGCGGGAGGGCCTACAATGAGCAGTTCTTC.

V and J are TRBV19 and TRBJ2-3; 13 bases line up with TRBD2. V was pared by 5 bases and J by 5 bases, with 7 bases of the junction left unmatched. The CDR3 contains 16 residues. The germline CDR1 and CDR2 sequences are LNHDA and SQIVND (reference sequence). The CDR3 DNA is TGTGCCAGTAGTTCGACTAGCGGGGGGCCCGTAGATACGCAGTATTTT. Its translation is CASSSTSGGPVDTQYF.

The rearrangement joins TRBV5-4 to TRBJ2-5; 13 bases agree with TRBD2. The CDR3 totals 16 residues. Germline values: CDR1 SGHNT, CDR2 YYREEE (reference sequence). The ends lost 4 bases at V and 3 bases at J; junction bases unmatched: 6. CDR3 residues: CASSPGTSGNEETQYF. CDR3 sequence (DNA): TGTGCCAGCAGCCCAGGGACTAGCGGGAATGAAGAGACCCAGTACTTC. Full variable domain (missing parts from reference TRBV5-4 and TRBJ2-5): ETGVTQSPTHLIKTRGQQVTLRCSSQSGHNTVSWYQQALGQGPQFIFQYYREEENGRGNFPPRFSGLQFPNYSSELNVNALELDDSALYLCASSPGTSGNEETQYFGPGTRLLVL.

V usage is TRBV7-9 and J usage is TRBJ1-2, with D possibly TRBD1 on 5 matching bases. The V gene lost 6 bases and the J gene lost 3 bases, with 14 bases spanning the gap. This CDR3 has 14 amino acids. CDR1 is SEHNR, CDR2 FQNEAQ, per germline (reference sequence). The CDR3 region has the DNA TGTGCCAGCAGTCGAGTGGGAGGGGACTATGGCTACACCTTC. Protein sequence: CASSRVGGDYGYTF.

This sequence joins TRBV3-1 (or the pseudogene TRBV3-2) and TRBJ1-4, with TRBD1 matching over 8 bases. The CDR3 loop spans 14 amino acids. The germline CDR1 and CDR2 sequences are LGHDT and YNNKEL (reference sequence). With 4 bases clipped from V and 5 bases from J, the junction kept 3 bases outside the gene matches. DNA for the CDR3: TGTGCCAGCAGCCGTGGACAGGGAAATGAAAAACTGTTTTTT. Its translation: CASSRGQGNEKLFF.

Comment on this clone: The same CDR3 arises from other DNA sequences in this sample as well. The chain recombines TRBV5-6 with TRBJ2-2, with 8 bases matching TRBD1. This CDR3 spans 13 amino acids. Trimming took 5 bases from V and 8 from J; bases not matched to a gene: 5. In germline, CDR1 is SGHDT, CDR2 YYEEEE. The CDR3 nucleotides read TGTGCCAGCAGTTTGCAGGGGGCTGGGGAGCTGTTTTTT. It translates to CASSLQGAGELFF.

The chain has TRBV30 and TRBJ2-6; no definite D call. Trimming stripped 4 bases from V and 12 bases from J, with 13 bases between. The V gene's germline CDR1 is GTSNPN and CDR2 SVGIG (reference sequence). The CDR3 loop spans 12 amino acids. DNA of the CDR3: TGTGCCTGGACAAAGGAGTTAAGCGTCCTGACTTTC. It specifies CAWTKELSVLTF.

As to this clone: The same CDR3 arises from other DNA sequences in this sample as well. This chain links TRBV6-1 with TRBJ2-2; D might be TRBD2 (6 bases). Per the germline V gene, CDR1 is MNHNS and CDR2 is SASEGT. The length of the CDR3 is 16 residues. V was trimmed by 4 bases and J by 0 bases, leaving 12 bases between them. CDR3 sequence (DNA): TGTGCCAGCAGTGGGGGAGGTGGAGCGAACACCGGGGAGCTGTTTTTT. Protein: CASSGGGGANTGELFF.

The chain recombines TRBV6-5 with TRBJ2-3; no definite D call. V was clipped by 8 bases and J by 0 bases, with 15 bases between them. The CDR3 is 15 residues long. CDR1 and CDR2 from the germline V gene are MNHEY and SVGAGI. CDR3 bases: TGTGCCAGCGGCCCCACCGCCCCTAGCACAGATACGCAGTATTTT. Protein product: CASGPTAPSTDTQYF.